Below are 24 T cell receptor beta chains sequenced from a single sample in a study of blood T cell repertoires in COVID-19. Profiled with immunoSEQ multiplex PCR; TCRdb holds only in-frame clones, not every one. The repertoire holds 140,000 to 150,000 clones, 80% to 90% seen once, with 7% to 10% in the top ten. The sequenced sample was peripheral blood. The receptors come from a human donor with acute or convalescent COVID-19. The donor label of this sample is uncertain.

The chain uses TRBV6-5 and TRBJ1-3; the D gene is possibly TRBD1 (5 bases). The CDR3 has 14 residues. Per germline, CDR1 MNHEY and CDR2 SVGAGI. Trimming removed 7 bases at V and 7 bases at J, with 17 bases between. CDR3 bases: TGTGCCAGCACCGGGGGGGGGAATGCGAACACCATATATTTT. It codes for CASTGGGNANTIYF.

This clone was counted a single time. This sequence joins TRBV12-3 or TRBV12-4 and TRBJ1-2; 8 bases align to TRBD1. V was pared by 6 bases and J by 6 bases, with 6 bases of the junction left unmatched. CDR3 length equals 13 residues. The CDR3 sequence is CASRYQTGDGYTF. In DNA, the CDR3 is TGTGCCAGCAGGTACCAGACAGGGGATGGCTACACCTTC.

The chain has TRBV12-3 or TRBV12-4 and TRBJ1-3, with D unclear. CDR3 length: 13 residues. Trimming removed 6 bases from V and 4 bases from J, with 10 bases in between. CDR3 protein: CASRLGGGNTIYF. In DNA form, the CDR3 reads TGTGCCAGCAGATTGGGAGGAGGAAACACCATATATTTT.

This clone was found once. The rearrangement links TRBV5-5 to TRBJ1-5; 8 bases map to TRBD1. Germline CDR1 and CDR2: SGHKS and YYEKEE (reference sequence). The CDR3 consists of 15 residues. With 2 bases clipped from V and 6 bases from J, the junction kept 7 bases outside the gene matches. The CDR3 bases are TGTGCCAGCAGCTTTCTACAGGGGGGAGGTCAGCCCCAGCATTTT. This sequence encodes CASSFLQGGGQPQHF. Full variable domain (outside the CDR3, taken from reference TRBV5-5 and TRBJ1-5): DAGVTQSPTHLIKTRGQQVTLRCSPISGHKSVSWYQQVLGQGPQFIFQYYEKEERGRGNFPDRFSARQFPNYSSELNVNALLLGDSALYLCASSFLQGGGQPQHFGDGTRLSIL.

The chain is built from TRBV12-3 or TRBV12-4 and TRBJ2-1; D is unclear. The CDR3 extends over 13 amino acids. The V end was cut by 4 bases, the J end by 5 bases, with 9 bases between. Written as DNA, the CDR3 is TGTGCCAGCAGTTCTTTTTCCGACAATGAGCAGTTCTTC. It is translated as CASSSFSDNEQFF.

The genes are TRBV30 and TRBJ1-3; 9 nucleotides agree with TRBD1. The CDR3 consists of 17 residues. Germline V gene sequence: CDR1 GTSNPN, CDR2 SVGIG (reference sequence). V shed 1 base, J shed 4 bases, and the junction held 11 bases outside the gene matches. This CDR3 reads CAWSGRDRVGTGNTIYF. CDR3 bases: TGTGCCTGGAGTGGAAGGGACAGGGTAGGAACGGGAAACACCATATATTTT.

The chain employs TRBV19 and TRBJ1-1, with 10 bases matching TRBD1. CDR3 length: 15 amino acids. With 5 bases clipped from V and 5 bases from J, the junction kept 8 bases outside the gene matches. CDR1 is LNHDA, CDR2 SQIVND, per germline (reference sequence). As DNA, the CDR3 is TGTGCCAGTAGTCCCTACGACAGGGGGCGAACTGAAGCTTTCTTT. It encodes CASSPYDRGRTEAFF.

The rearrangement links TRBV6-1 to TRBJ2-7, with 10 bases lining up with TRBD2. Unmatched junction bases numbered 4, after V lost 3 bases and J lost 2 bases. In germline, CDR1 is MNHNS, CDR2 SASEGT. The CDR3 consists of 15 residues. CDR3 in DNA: TGTGCCAGCAGTGACGGGACTAGCGCACCCTACGAGCAGTACGTC. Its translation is CASSDGTSAPYEQYV.

CDR3 in amino acids: CASTEGGGKPQHF. CDR3 sequence (DNA): TGTGCCAGCACGGAAGGGGGCGGAAAGCCCCAGCATTTT. The V gene is TRBV12-3 or TRBV12-4, the J gene TRBJ1-5; 7 nucleotides line up with TRBD1. J lost 8 bases, V lost 7 bases, and 8 bases had no gene match. This CDR3 contains 13 residues.

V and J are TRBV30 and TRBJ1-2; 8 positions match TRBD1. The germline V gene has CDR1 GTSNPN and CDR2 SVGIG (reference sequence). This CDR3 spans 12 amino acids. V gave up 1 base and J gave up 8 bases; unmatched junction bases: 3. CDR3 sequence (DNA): TGTGCCTGGAGTGAACAGGGGGGAGGCTACACCTTC. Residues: CAWSEQGGGYTF. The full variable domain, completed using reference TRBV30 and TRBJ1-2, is SQTIHQWPATLVQPVGSPLSLECTVEGTSNPNLYWYRQAAGRGLQLLFYSVGIGQISSEVPQNLSASRPQDRQFILSSKKLLLSDSGFYLCAWSEQGGGYTFGSGTRLTVV.

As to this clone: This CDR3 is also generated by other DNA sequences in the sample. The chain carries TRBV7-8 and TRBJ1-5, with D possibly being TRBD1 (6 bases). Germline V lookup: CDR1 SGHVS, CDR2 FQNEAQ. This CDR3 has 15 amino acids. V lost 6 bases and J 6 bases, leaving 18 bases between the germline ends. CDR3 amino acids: CASSFLQGPSQPQHF. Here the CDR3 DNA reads TGTGCCAGCAGTTTCTTACAGGGCCCAAGTCAGCCCCAGCATTTT.

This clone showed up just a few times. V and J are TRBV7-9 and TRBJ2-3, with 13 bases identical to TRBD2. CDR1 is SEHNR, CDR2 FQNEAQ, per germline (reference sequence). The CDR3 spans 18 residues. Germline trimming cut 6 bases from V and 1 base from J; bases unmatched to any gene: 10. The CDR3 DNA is TGTGCCAGCAGACCTGGACTAGCGGGGGCCGTACGCACAGATACGCAGTATTTT. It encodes CASRPGLAGAVRTDTQYF.

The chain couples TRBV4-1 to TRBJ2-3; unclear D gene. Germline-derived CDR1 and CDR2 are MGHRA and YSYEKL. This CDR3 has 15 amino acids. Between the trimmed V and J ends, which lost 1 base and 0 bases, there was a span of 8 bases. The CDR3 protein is CASSQVETSTDTQYF. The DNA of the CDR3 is TGCGCCAGCAGCCAAGTTGAAACTAGCACAGATACGCAGTATTTT.

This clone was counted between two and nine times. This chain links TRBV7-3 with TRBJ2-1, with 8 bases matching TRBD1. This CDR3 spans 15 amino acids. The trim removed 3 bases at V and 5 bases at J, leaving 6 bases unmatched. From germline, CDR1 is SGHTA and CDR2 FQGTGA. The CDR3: CASSFGQGRDNEQFF. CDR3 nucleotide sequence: TGTGCCAGCAGCTTCGGACAGGGCAGGGACAATGAGCAGTTCTTC.

The CDR3 spells CASSQVPGSTNYGYTF. CDR3 nucleotide sequence: TGTGCCAGCAGCCAAGTTCCGGGGTCAACTAACTATGGCTACACCTTC. The chain carries TRBV4-2 and TRBJ1-2; D gene unclear. In germline, CDR1 is LGHNA, CDR2 YNFKEQ. The CDR3 sequence is 16 residues long. Between the trimmed V and J ends, which lost 1 base and 0 bases, there was a span of 12 bases.

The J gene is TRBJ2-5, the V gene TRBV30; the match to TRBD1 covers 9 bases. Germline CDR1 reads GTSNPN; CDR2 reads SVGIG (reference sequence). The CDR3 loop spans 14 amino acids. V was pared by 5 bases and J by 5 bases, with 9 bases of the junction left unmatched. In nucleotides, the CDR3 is TGTGCCTGGGCTCCGGGACAGGGTTGGGAGACCCAGTACTTC. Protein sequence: CAWAPGQGWETQYF.

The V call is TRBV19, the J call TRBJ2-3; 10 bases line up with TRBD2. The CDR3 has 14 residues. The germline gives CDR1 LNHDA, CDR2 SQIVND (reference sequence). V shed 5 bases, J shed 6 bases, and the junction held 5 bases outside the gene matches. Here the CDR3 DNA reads TGTGCCAGTAGTCCCCTAGCGGGGGCGGATACGCAGTATTTT. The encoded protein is CASSPLAGADTQYF.

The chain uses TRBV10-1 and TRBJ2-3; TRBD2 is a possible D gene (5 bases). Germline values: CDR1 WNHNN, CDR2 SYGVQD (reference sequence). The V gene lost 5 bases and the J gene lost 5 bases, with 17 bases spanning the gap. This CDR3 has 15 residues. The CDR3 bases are TGCGCCAGCAGTTCATCCGGGAAAGAGAAAGATACGCAGTATTTT. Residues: CASSSSGKEKDTQYF.

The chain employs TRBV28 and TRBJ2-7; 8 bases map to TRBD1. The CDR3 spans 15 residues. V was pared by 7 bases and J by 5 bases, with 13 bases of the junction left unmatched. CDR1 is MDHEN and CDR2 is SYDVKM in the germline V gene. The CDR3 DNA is TGTGCCAGCACCTCTCACAGGGGGGCCTCAAACGAGCAGTACTTC. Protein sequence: CASTSHRGASNEQYF.

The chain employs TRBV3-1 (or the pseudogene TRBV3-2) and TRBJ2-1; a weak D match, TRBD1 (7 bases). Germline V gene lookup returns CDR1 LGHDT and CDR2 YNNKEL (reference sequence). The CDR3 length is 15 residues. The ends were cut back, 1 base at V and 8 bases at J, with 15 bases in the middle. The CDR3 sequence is CASSQGIQGRYEQFF. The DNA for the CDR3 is TGTGCCAGCAGCCAAGGGATACAGGGGAGGTATGAGCAGTTCTTC.

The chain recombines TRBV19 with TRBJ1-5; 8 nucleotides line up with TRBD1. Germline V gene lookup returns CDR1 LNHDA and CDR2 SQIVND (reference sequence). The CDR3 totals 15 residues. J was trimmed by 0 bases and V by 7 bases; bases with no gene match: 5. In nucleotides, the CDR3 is TGTGCCAGTATGCCGGGACAGGTTAGCAATCAGCCCCAGCATTTT. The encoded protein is CASMPGQVSNQPQHF.

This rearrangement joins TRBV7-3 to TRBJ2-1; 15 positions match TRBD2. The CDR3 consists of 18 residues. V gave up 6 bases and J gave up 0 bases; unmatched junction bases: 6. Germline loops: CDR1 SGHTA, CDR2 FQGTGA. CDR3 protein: CASSSGTSGGTSYNEQFF. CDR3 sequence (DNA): TGTGCCAGCAGTTCCGGGACTAGCGGGGGGACCTCCTACAATGAGCAGTTCTTC.

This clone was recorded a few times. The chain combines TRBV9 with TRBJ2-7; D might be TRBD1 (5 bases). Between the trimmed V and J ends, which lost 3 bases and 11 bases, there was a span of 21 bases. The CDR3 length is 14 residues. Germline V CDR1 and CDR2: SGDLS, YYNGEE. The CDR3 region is CASSETETLSVKYV. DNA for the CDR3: TGTGCCAGCAGCGAGACAGAGACCCTCTCCGTGAAGTACGTC.

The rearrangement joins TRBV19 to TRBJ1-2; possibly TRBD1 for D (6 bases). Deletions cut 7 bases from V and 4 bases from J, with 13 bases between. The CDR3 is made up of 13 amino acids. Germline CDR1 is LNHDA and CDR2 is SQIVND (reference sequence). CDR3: CASKPGHFYGYTF. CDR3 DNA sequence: TGTGCCAGTAAACCGGGACATTTCTATGGCTACACCTTC.